This T cell receptor (beta chain) was recovered during a study of T-cell memory formation after mild COVID-19. This clonotype was recorded many times. Its specificity is not known. Researchers used 5'RACE with constant-segment primers to make TCR alpha and TCR beta cDNA libraries that carry sample barcodes and UMIs. TCRdb reprocessed the 5' RACE reads with MiXCR, giving one entry per CDR3 protein. This table holds under 550,000 distinct CDR3 sequences, roughly 20% found once. Study outcomes and limitations: Clones that contracted clustered mainly in CM and EM if CD4+ and in EMRA if CD8+. While clones contracting from day 15 to 85 were balanced between CD4 and CD8, later expanders leaned CD4+. Pre-infection memory showed some responding clones, and this suggested that cross-reactive memory joined.

The V gene lost 4 bases and the J gene lost 7 bases, with 16 bases spanning the gap. This CDR3 spans 14 amino acids. From germline, CDR1 is GTSNPN and CDR2 SVGIG (reference sequence). This sequence joins TRBV30 and TRBJ2-2, with D possibly being TRBD2 (6 bases). This sequence was found in an adult woman who had mild COVID-19 (a few samples of this study predate the infection). Cell type and time point are not known. The sequenced material came from PBMCs or a T cell subset sorted from them (not recorded which). The CDR3 reads CAWKSWEDGGELFF. CDR3 nucleotides: TGTGCCTGGAAGTCGTGGGAGGATGGCGGGGAGCTGTTTTTT.